This T cell receptor (beta chain) was sequenced in a study of metastatic and nonmetastatic thyroid tumors. About the study: The authors compared repertoires across blood and tumor or nodule tissue from malignant and benign thyroid patients.

This clone was observed many times. The antigen remains unidentified. Study processing details: A papillary thyroid cancer distant-metastasis classifier was built from CDR3 differences across clinicopathological groups. TCRdb reprocessed the PCR reads via MiXCR. Here the V and J calls rest on TCRdb's processing, not on the authors' analysis. Of roughly 15,000 clones in the sample, 25% to 35% are singletons; the top ten hold roughly 13%. Germline CDR1 is KGHSH and CDR2 is LQKENI. The CDR3 is made up of 15 amino acids. V was shortened by 3 bases and J by 1 base, with 12 bases between the two germline ends. General study findings and limits: Patients with malignant thyroid tumors reportedly had significantly higher TCR beta diversity than those with benign nodules, in blood and tumor.

Ahead of thyroid surgery, no patient had received treatment of any kind. The sequencing input was tumor tissue. V is TRBV18 and J is TRBJ2-5; the D gene is possibly TRBD1 (5 bases). The sequence was obtained from a male donor with papillary thyroid cancer or a benign thyroid nodule (not recorded which). Some clones in this sample may be carry-over from other donors' samples. The CDR3 reads CASSPTGHSQETQYF. The CDR3 nucleotides read TGTGCCAGCTCACCTACCGGACACAGCCAAGAGACCCAGTACTTC.